Sequencing of this T cell receptor beta chain was carried out in a study of blood T cell repertoires in COVID-19. Turning to the study itself: Whether acute or convalescent, the COVID-19 samples came from the United States, Italy and Spain.

Trimming pared 2 bases from V and 4 bases from J, leaving 20 bases between. Per germline, CDR1 LGHNA and CDR2 YSLEER. The CDR3 covers 17 residues. Assay used: immunoSEQ multiplex PCR; TCRdb lists only in-frame clones, some missing. This sample has roughly 300,000 clones, with 89% found just once. The receptor was isolated from a man younger than 30 who had recovered from COVID-19. Sample: peripheral blood. The V and J genes are TRBV4-3 and TRBJ1-2; TRBD1 might be the D (5 bases). CDR3: CASSQSGRWQGPYGYTF. CDR3 nucleotide sequence: TGCGCCAGCAGCCAAAGTGGACGTTGGCAGGGCCCCTATGGCTACACCTTC.